The 28 T cell receptor beta chains presented below share a single source sample, sequenced in a study of blood T cells in healthy people across ages. PCR was performed a second time for about 7 to 12 cycles using a sample-barcoded 5' primer and a J-beta primer mix. MiXCR, applied by TCRdb to the 5' RACE reads, yields one record per CDR3 protein. The sample includes around 800,000 distinct CDR3 sequences, under 30% of them seen just once. This same sample was also taken into another study, of T cells of mothers and their children.

Sequencing was performed on blood. The origin of the receptors is a boy younger than 18 in good health.

This clonotype was seen a few times. V usage is TRBV28 and J usage is TRBJ2-2, with a weak D call TRBD2 (6 bases). CDR1 is MDHEN, CDR2 SYDVKM, per germline. The CDR3 totals 17 residues. Trimming removed 4 bases from V and 1 base from J, with 16 bases in between. CDR3 nucleotide sequence: TGTGCCAGCAGTTCCCGCCAGCGGGCCAGGAACACCGGGGAGCTGTTTTTT. The encoded protein is CASSSRQRARNTGELFF.

A few counts support this clonotype. The V call is TRBV12-3 or TRBV12-4, the J call TRBJ1-2; D might be TRBD1 (5 bases). The CDR3 covers 18 residues. V was pared by 4 bases and J by 2 bases, with 23 bases between. CDR3 nucleotide sequence: TGTGCCAGCAGTTCCTTCGGTGCAGGGACCGGTTCGAACTATGGCTACACCTTC. Its translation is CASSSFGAGTGSNYGYTF.

V gene TRBV7-2 combines with J gene TRBJ1-1; TRBD1 might be the D (5 bases). CDR1 and CDR2 from the germline V gene are SGHTA and FQGNSA. The CDR3 is made up of 15 amino acids. Trimming left V 3 bases short and J 5 bases short, with 16 bases between. The CDR3 sequence is CASSFSRGLGTEAFF. The DNA of the CDR3 is TGTGCCAGCAGCTTTAGTAGGGGATTGGGGACTGAAGCTTTCTTT.

This clonotype has only a few counts. The chain links TRBV6-5 to TRBJ2-2; 8 bases match TRBD2. Germline assignment: CDR1 MNHEY and CDR2 SVGAGI. CDR3 length equals 15 residues. Trimming at V came to 3 bases and at J to 5 bases, leaving 5 bases not matched to a gene. The chain's CDR3 is CASSYGTRRTGELFF. CDR3 in DNA: TGTGCCAGCAGTTATGGGACTAGGAGAACCGGGGAGCTGTTTTTT.

The V and J genes are TRBV7-9 and TRBJ2-7; 8 bases line up with TRBD1. Germline V gene lookup returns CDR1 SEHNR and CDR2 FQNEAQ (reference sequence). This CDR3 contains 16 residues. The V segment lost 5 bases and the J segment 3 bases; nucleotides outside the gene matches: 12. Here the CDR3 DNA reads TGTGCCAGCAGCCCCAGGACAGGGAGTCGTTACTACGAGCAGTACTTC. As protein: CASSPRTGSRYYEQYF.

The chain joins TRBV18 to TRBJ1-4; possibly TRBD1 for D (6 bases). This CDR3 comprises 14 residues. Germline assignment: CDR1 KGHSH and CDR2 LQKENI. Trimming removed 2 bases from V and 8 bases from J, with 12 bases in between. The CDR3 coding sequence is TGTGCCAGCTCACCAGTCTCAGGGGACGAAAAACTGTTTTTT. Amino acid sequence: CASSPVSGDEKLFF.

This sequence joins TRBV29-1 and TRBJ2-3, with 9 bases identical to TRBD1. CDR1 and CDR2 (germline): SQVTM, ANQGSEA. The CDR3 extends over 14 amino acids. The ends lost 4 bases at V and 4 bases at J; junction bases unmatched: 6. The CDR3 DNA follows: TGCAGCGTTGTTGGGACAGGGTTCCCAGATACGCAGTATTTT. Translation gives CSVVGTGFPDTQYF.

Of note for this clonotype: No conserved phenylalanine or tryptophan is present at the end of the CDR3, so a read error is the likely explanation. The gene calls are TRBV5-5 and TRBJ1-2; 9 nucleotides line up with TRBD1. The CDR3 extends over 14 amino acids. Looked up from germline, CDR1 is SGHKS and CDR2 is YYEKEE (reference sequence). The trim removed 4 bases at V and 4 bases at J, leaving 5 bases unmatched. CDR3 in amino acids: CASSLGTGSYGYTL. CDR3 in DNA: TGTGCCAGCAGCCTCGGGACAGGGAGCTATGGCTACACCCTC.

V usage is TRBV27 and J usage is TRBJ2-5; D gene uncertain. Germline V gene sequence: CDR1 MNHEY, CDR2 SMNVEV (reference sequence). With 8 bases removed from V and 3 bases from J, the gap between germline ends came to 19 bases. The CDR3 spans 15 residues. As DNA, the CDR3 is TGTGCCAGCGTCCGCAAATTCCACCCAAAAGAGACCCAGTACTTC. Translating it yields CASVRKFHPKETQYF.

In this sample, this clonotype turned up a few times. The chain is built from TRBV14 and TRBJ1-2; D not certain. In germline, CDR1 is SGHDN, CDR2 FVKESK. The CDR3 runs 16 residues. V was shortened by 1 base and J by 4 bases, with 16 bases between the two germline ends. CDR3 sequence reads: CASSQGAARFTYGYTF. For the CDR3, the DNA is TGTGCCAGCAGCCAAGGGGCGGCCAGATTCACCTATGGCTACACCTTC.

The chain has TRBV29-1 and TRBJ1-3; D is uncertain. Germline loops: CDR1 SQVTM, CDR2 ANQGSEA. Trimming pared 4 bases from V and 6 bases from J, leaving 16 bases between. This CDR3 comprises 14 residues. CDR3 amino acids: CSVGLASGENTIYF. DNA of the CDR3: TGCAGCGTTGGTCTAGCAAGTGGGGAAAACACCATATATTTT. Full variable domain (outside the CDR3, taken from reference TRBV29-1 and TRBJ1-3): SAVISQKPSRDICQRGTSLTIQCQVDSQVTMMFWYRQQPGQSLTLIATANQGSEATYESGFVIDKFPISRPNLTFSTLTVSNMSPEDSSIYLCSVGLASGENTIYFGEGSWLTVV.

The V call is TRBV28, the J call TRBJ2-7, with D maybe TRBD2 (5 bases). CDR1 and CDR2 from the germline V gene are MDHEN and SYDVKM. Trimming left V 6 bases short and J 6 bases short, with 15 bases between. CDR3 length: 13 amino acids. CDR3 sequence: CASRPPGDREQYF. In DNA, the CDR3 is TGTGCCAGCAGGCCGCCCGGGGATCGCGAGCAGTACTTC.

This clonotype has a handful of counts. This chain joins TRBV15 and TRBJ1-1; D perhaps matches TRBD1 (6 bases). The ends were cut back, 5 bases at V and 2 bases at J, with 12 bases in the middle. The CDR3 is 14 residues long. The germline gives CDR1 LNHNV, CDR2 YYDKDF (reference sequence). The CDR3 nucleotides read TGTGCCACCAGCCTCCGGGGGGCCAACACTGAAGCTTTCTTT. Translating gives CATSLRGANTEAFF.

This clonotype was seen more than once but under ten times. The chain recombines TRBV5-1 with TRBJ2-3; D not certain. V lost 3 bases, J lost 9 bases, and 11 bases lay in between. Per germline, CDR1 SGHRS and CDR2 YFSETQ. The CDR3 consists of 12 residues. CDR3 sequence reads: CASSSQLGTQYF. The DNA for the CDR3 is TGCGCCAGCAGCTCTCAGTTGGGGACGCAGTATTTT.

The V and J genes are TRBV6-6 and TRBJ1-4, with 7 bases identical to TRBD1. V lost 11 bases and J lost 5; bases outside the gene matches: 11. CDR1 and CDR2 (germline): MNHNY, SVGAGI (reference sequence). This CDR3 spans 14 amino acids. Written as DNA, the CDR3 is TGTGCCGGCACCCAGGGACAGCGGAATGAAAAACTGTTTTTT. It is translated as CAGTQGQRNEKLFF.

The V call is TRBV24-1, the J call TRBJ1-4; D call uncertain. The V end was cut by 9 bases, the J end by 7 bases, with 20 bases between. The germline gives CDR1 KGHDR, CDR2 SFDVKD. This CDR3 is built from 15 residues. CDR3 nucleotide sequence: TGTGCCACCGGAGTGCAGGATGGGCGCGGTGAAAAACTGTTTTTT. This translates into CATGVQDGRGEKLFF.

The rearrangement uses TRBV12-3 or TRBV12-4 and TRBJ2-1; 13 bases are a match to TRBD2. The V gene end was trimmed by 7 bases and the J gene end by 5 bases; junction bases not matched to a gene: 5. The CDR3 totals 15 residues. CDR3 in amino acids: CASNMGLAGNNEQFF. CDR3 sequence (DNA): TGTGCCAGCAATATGGGACTAGCGGGGAACAATGAGCAGTTCTTC.

The count of this clonotype is one. The chain is built from TRBV23-1 and TRBJ2-1; D unresolved. TRBV23-1 is sorted into the ORF group, with uncertain function. Trimming shortened V by 11 bases and J by 5 bases, and 10 bases separated the two germline ends. The CDR3 consists of 11 residues. CDR3 protein: CAPFGDNEQFF. The CDR3 DNA follows: TGCGCCCCCTTTGGAGACAATGAGCAGTTCTTC.

The V gene is TRBV11-1, the J gene TRBJ1-1; D is perhaps TRBD1 (5 bases). CDR3 size: 17 residues. Trimming cost V 0 bases and J 4 bases, with 18 bases left between them. Per the germline V gene, CDR1 is SGHAT and CDR2 is FQDESV (reference sequence). Written as DNA, the CDR3 is TGTGCCAGCAGCTTAGCTGTCCTTTTGGGGGGTGGCACTGAAGCTTTCTTT. Residues: CASSLAVLLGGGTEAFF.

This clonotype came up a few times. The rearrangement links TRBV7-2 to TRBJ2-1; D perhaps matches TRBD2 (6 bases). V was trimmed by 5 bases and J by 2 bases, leaving 13 bases between them. The CDR3 length is 15 residues. Per germline, CDR1 SGHTA and CDR2 FQGNSA. CDR3 nucleotides: TGTGCCAGCAGCCCCCCGGGACTCCCCTACAATGAGCAGTTCTTC. It codes for CASSPPGLPYNEQFF.

This clonotype has only a few counts. The chain uses TRBV6-5 and TRBJ2-5, with D uncertain. Germline CDR1 is MNHEY and CDR2 is SVGAGI. V was clipped by 0 bases and J by 2 bases, with 7 bases between them. The CDR3 runs 14 residues. CDR3 region: CASSYSGYQETQYF. As DNA, the CDR3 is TGTGCCAGCAGTTACTCCGGCTATCAAGAGACCCAGTACTTC.

This clonotype turned up a few times. This rearrangement joins TRBV5-6 to TRBJ2-5, with D tentatively TRBD1 (5 bases). Trimming removed 2 bases at V and 11 bases at J, with 16 bases between. Germline lookup yields CDR1 SGHDT and CDR2 YYEEEE. CDR3 length: 13 amino acids. The CDR3 sequence is CASSFDSYYEQYF. The CDR3 DNA reads TGTGCCAGCAGCTTCGACAGCTACTATGAGCAGTACTTC.

This clonotype was detected only a few times. The rearrangement joins TRBV10-3 to TRBJ2-1, with D unresolved. Germline V lookup: CDR1 ENHRY, CDR2 SYGVKD. This CDR3 has 14 amino acids. V lost 3 bases to trimming and J lost 4 bases, with 10 bases between them. CDR3 region: CAISEMADYNEQFF. The CDR3 region has the DNA TGTGCCATCAGTGAAATGGCAGATTACAATGAGCAGTTCTTC.

This clonotype has only a few counts. The chain carries TRBV3-1 and TRBJ2-2, with 9 positions matching TRBD2. Per germline, CDR1 LGHDT and CDR2 YNNKEL (reference sequence). The CDR3 loop spans 16 amino acids. V dropped 1 base and J dropped 6; count of bases not matched to a gene: 6. The CDR3 DNA is TGTGCCAGCAGCCAAGTACCCCCTAGCGGGGCCGGGGAGCTGTTTTTT. It is translated as CASSQVPPSGAGELFF.

The gene calls are TRBV6-5 and TRBJ1-2; D is undetermined. CDR3 length: 14 residues. Between the trimmed V and J ends, which lost 2 bases and 2 bases, there was a span of 9 bases. Germline CDR1 reads MNHEY; CDR2 reads SVGAGI. CDR3 in DNA: TGTGCCAGCAGTTACGCCACTTCGAACTATGGCTACACCTTC. Its translation: CASSYATSNYGYTF.

This clonotype has a handful of counts. J is TRBJ1-2 and V is TRBV4-1; D might be TRBD1 (6 bases). Germline V gives CDR1 MGHRA, CDR2 YSYEKL. This CDR3 is 16 amino acids long. V was cut by 1 base and J by 0 bases, with 12 bases left in between. CDR3 amino acids: CASSQVGQTANYGYTF. The CDR3 coding sequence is TGCGCCAGCAGCCAAGTAGGACAGACAGCTAACTATGGCTACACCTTC.

The gene calls are TRBV20-1 and TRBJ2-7; D tentatively reads TRBD1 or TRBD2 (7 bases each). Germline V gene data show CDR1 as DFQATT and CDR2 as SNEGSKA (reference sequence). Between the trimmed V and J ends, which lost 1 base and 3 bases, there was a span of 16 bases. The CDR3 extends over 15 amino acids. CDR3 protein: CSARVQGGPNYEQYF. The CDR3 bases are TGCAGTGCTAGAGTGCAGGGGGGGCCGAACTACGAGCAGTACTTC.

This clonotype was seen more than once but under ten times. This chain joins TRBV5-1 and TRBJ2-7; D gene unclear. The CDR3 length is 14 residues. Trimming cost V 0 bases and J 2 bases, with 9 bases left between them. Germline CDR1 SGHRS, CDR2 YFSETQ. The CDR3 reads CASSLEPAPYEQYF. As DNA, the CDR3 is TGCGCCAGCAGCTTGGAACCAGCTCCCTACGAGCAGTACTTC.